The clone carrying this T cell receptor beta chain was counted between two and nine times. The germline CDR1 and CDR2 sequences are SGDLS and YYNGEE. V lost 6 bases, J lost 8 bases, and 11 bases stayed unmatched. This CDR3 comprises 15 residues. Authors' processing steps: Amplification from reference gene primers served as the basis for estimated nucleated cell counts. The protocol was immunoSEQ multiplex PCR, while the TCRdb copy is restricted to in-frame clones and leaves out a portion. Clone size and V and J calls were adopted from that table, with D and trimming inferred from the DNA. The sample lists some 180,000 clones; approximately 82% were seen once. The data were taken from a study of blood T cell repertoires in COVID-19. About the study: Researchers got acute and convalescent COVID-19 samples from the United States, Italy and Spain. T cells, B-cell-depleted T cells, or PBMCs provided the cDNA or gDNA that served as material.

Sequences were obtained from peripheral blood. V and J are TRBV9 and TRBJ1-6; 7 positions agree with TRBD1. The source is a human donor in a cohort sampled during active COVID-19. The CDR3 region has the DNA TGTGCCAGCACCCGAAGTGACAGGGATTATTCACCCCTCCACTTT. Encoded protein: CASTRSDRDYSPLHF.